The sequence of this TCR beta chain was determined in a study of cytomegalovirus exposure and HLA in healthy donors. Whole-study context: Researchers found that roughly 81% of a few hundred genotyped donors fell within the Caucasian-associated ancestry cluster. Points from the study as a whole: Later analysis identified about 17,000 TCR beta sequences associated with HLA alleles, using a false discovery rate threshold of 0.05.

The CDR3 is 16 residues long. CDR1 is KGHSH and CDR2 is LQKENI in the germline V gene. The junction had 12 bases not matched to a gene; V was cut back by 4 bases and J by 9 bases. With respect to this clone: Its antigen is unknown.

PCR was performed using 60 Vbeta and 13 Jbeta primers. Here immunoSEQ multiplex PCR was the method, and the copy in TCRdb shows in-frame clones only, minus some. The data include fewer than 60,000 clones; the top ten clones carry 6% to 7.5%. This clonotype originated in a woman aged 40 to 50 in good health and CMV-seronegative. This chain joins TRBV18 and TRBJ1-6; 7 bases are shared with TRBD1. The material sequenced was PBMCs. The CDR3 region is CASSLGDSLKGSPLHF. The CDR3 nucleotides read TGTGCCAGCTCACTTGGGGACAGCCTTAAAGGTTCACCCCTCCACTTT.